The 13 T cell receptor beta chains reported below all come from one sample, sequenced in a study of T cell responses to AZD1222 COVID-19 vaccine. TCRdb's table, derived via immunoSEQ multiplex PCR, lists solely in-frame clones and lacks some. The data show about 110,000 clones, approximately 88% seen once. This sample comprised peripheral blood, obtained on day 0 of AZD1222 vaccination. The source of these receptors is an adult in good health.

The chain is built from TRBV9 and TRBJ2-2, with 9 bases identical to TRBD2. CDR3 length: 17 amino acids. The J segment lost 2 bases and the V segment lost 3 bases, leaving 8 bases of the junction unmatched. CDR1 SGDLS and CDR2 YYNGEE come from the germline V gene. This CDR3 reads CASSAPGLAPNTGELFF. DNA for the CDR3: TGTGCCAGCAGCGCTCCGGGACTAGCACCTAACACCGGGGAGCTGTTTTTT.

The V call is TRBV4-1, the J call TRBJ1-4; D is uncertain. CDR1 and CDR2 from the germline V gene are MGHRA and YSYEKL. V lost 7 bases and J 4 bases, leaving 19 bases between the germline ends. The CDR3 contains 16 residues. In nucleotides, the CDR3 is TGCGCCAGCACCCTTCTCGGCGCGAGTGTTAATGAAAAACTGTTTTTT. It is translated as CASTLLGASVNEKLFF.

In its sample, this clone was seen a few times. For the CDR3, the DNA is TGTGCCAGCAGCTTGGTCGGGACTAGCGAGGGGCAAGAGACCCAGTACTTC. Residues: CASSLVGTSEGQETQYF. The chain combines TRBV5-6 with TRBJ2-5, with 10 bases lining up with TRBD2. The CDR3 covers 17 residues. Trimming took 0 bases from V and 2 from J; bases not matched to a gene: 7. Germline CDR1 is SGHDT and CDR2 is YYEEEE.

The chain is built from TRBV5-6 and TRBJ1-2; D may be TRBD1 (6 bases). The CDR3 totals 14 residues. The germline gives CDR1 SGHDT, CDR2 YYEEEE. With 3 bases removed from V and 0 bases from J, the gap between germline ends came to 9 bases. CDR3 protein: CASSWGRANYGYTF. The DNA for the CDR3 is TGTGCCAGCAGCTGGGGGCGAGCTAACTATGGCTACACCTTC. Based on the CDR3 plus reference TRBV5-6 and TRBJ1-2, the full variable domain is DAGVTQSPTHLIKTRGQQVTLRCSPKSGHDTVSWYQQALGQGPQFIFQYYEEEERQRGNFPDRFSGHQFPNYSSELNVNALLLGDSALYLCASSWGRANYGYTFGSGTRLTVV.

This clone has a single count. This chain links TRBV28 with TRBJ1-4, with D possibly matching TRBD1 (5 bases). The CDR3 is 13 residues long. Germline assignment: CDR1 MDHEN and CDR2 SYDVKM. Trimming removed 8 bases from V and 3 bases from J, with 10 bases in between. The CDR3 DNA sequence: TGTGCCAGCGGTCGGGGGGCTAATGAAAAACTGTTTTTT. This codes for CASGRGANEKLFF.

With regard to this clone: Sequence at one end of the junction differs from germline and may be a read error. This chain joins TRBV15 and TRBJ1-3; 7 bases agree with TRBD1. Looked up from germline, CDR1 is LNHNV and CDR2 is YYDKDF (reference sequence). The CDR3 sequence is 15 residues long. CDR3 in DNA: TGTGCCGCCAGCAGAGGCAGACAGGGAGGAAACACCATATATTTT. Its translation is CAASRGRQGGNTIYF.

The genes are TRBV28 and TRBJ1-2, with a possible D match to TRBD1 (5 bases). The germline V and J ends were trimmed by 9 bases and 13 bases, with 24 bases remaining between them. The CDR3 loop spans 13 amino acids. Germline V gene lookup returns CDR1 MDHEN and CDR2 SYDVKM. The CDR3 DNA sequence: TGTGCCAGTAAACATCGACCAGGGAGTCCATGCACCTTC. This sequence encodes CASKHRPGSPCTF.

CDR3 nucleotide sequence: TGTGCCAGCAGTCCCGGGACAGGGAGAGGTGGCTACACCTTC. It translates to CASSPGTGRGGYTF. The gene calls are TRBV6-5 and TRBJ1-2; 9 bases map to TRBD1. V shed 5 bases, J shed 7 bases, and the junction held 8 bases outside the gene matches. Per germline, CDR1 MNHEY and CDR2 SVGAGI. The CDR3 runs 14 residues.

The rearrangement uses TRBV2 and TRBJ1-3; perhaps TRBD1 as D (6 bases). The CDR3 spans 15 residues. The germline V gene encodes CDR1 SNHLY and CDR2 FYNNEI. V lost 6 bases and J lost 0, with 12 bases in between. CDR3 nucleotides: TGTGCCAGCAGGGACAGCCAATACTCTGGAAACACCATATATTTT. The encoded protein is CASRDSQYSGNTIYF. Together with reference TRBV2 and TRBJ1-3, the CDR3 gives the full variable domain: EPEVTQTPSHQVTQMGQEVILRCVPISNHLYFYWYRQILGQKVEFLVSFYNNEISEKSEIFDDQFSVERPDGSNFTLKIRSTKLEDSAMYFCASRDSQYSGNTIYFGEGSWLTVV.

This chain joins TRBV20-1 and TRBJ1-1; no definite D call. Trimming left V 5 bases short and J 1 base short, with 5 bases between. This CDR3 spans 11 amino acids. The V gene's germline CDR1 is DFQATT and CDR2 SNEGSKA (reference sequence). CDR3 coding DNA: TGCAGTGCTCTACAGAACACTGAAGCTTTCTTT. It is translated as CSALQNTEAFF.

The rearrangement links TRBV15 to TRBJ1-5, with 10 bases fitting TRBD1. The germline CDR1 and CDR2 sequences are LNHNV and YYDKDF (reference sequence). The J segment lost 5 bases and the V segment lost 3 bases, leaving 4 bases of the junction unmatched. The CDR3 sequence is 15 residues long. CDR3 sequence (DNA): TGTGCCACCAGCAGCAGGGACAGGGGACATCAGCCCCAGCATTTT. The encoded protein is CATSSRDRGHQPQHF.

CDR3 loop: CASSQTENSGNTIYF. CDR3 bases: TGTGCCAGCAGCCAGACAGAAAACTCTGGAAACACCATATATTTT. The chain recombines TRBV4-2 with TRBJ1-3; D might be TRBD1 (5 bases). Trimming shortened V by 3 bases and J by 0 bases, and 9 bases separated the two germline ends. The CDR3 covers 15 residues. The germline V gene has CDR1 LGHNA and CDR2 YNFKEQ.

The rearrangement joins TRBV27 to TRBJ2-1; TRBD2 aligns across 12 bases. The CDR3 spans 16 residues. V gave up 6 bases and J gave up 5 bases; unmatched junction bases: 8. Germline assignment: CDR1 MNHEY and CDR2 SMNVEV (reference sequence). The CDR3 reads CASRGLAGGNDNEQFF. The CDR3 nucleotides are TGTGCCAGCAGGGGGCTAGCGGGGGGGAACGACAATGAGCAGTTCTTC.